This T cell receptor (beta chain) was obtained from a study of spatial heterogeneity in lung cancer. About the research overall: Counts of TCR transcripts in tumor regions tracked strongly with a T cell module score that came from matched bulk RNA-seq.

Findings of the study overall: The number of expanded tumor alpha and beta chains correlated with mutation number.

Every cDNA TCR molecule received its own unique molecular identifier. TCRdb reprocessed the 5' RACE reads with MiXCR, giving one entry per CDR3 protein. The profile covers 850 to 1,100 distinct CDR3 sequences, with around 22% appearing a single time and approximately 15% taken by the ten largest. Time point noted: sample taken at primary tumor resection. The cohort: approximately 74 early-stage, untreated non-small cell lung cancer patients. Material for sequencing was whole RNA from tumor, nontumor lung or frozen PBMC, left unsorted. Concerning this clonotype itself: Its antigen remains unidentified.

CDR3 size: 13 residues. From germline, CDR1 is DFQATT and CDR2 SNEGSKA (reference sequence). Trimming stripped 5 bases from V and 4 bases from J, with 11 bases between. The source was lung tumor tissue, collected at surgery. The rearrangement joins TRBV20-1 to TRBJ1-4; D is ambiguous. The TCR sequence derives from a male donor with early-stage non-small cell lung cancer. CDR3 residues: CSAYGPLNEKLFF. The CDR3 DNA reads as TGCAGTGCTTACGGGCCGCTTAATGAAAAACTGTTTTTT.